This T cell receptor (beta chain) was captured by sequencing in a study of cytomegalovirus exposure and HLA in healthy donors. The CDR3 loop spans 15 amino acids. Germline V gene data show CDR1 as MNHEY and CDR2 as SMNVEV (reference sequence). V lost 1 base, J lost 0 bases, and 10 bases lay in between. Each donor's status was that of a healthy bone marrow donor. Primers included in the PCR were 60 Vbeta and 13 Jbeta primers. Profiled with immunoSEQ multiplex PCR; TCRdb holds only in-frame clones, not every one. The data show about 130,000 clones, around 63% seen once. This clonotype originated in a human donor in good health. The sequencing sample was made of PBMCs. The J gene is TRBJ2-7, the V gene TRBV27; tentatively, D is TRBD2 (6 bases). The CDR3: CASSLLRGSSYEQYF. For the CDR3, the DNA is TGTGCCAGCAGTTTATTGCGGGGCAGCTCCTACGAGCAGTACTTC.